The 7 T cell receptor beta chains below come from one sample, sequenced in a study of neurological immune-mediated disorders. TCRdb called the 5' RACE reads again in MiXCR, with one record for every CDR3 protein. The table lists 45,000 to 55,000 distinct CDR3 sequences, 3% to 3.5% of them singletons. Sequencing input: PBMCs. These receptors all come from a man aged 40-49 years with multiple sclerosis.

As concerns this clonotype: A much more abundant neighbour one base away suggests this may be a read error. The genes are TRBV27 and TRBJ1-5, with D hard to call. Trimming cost V 0 bases and J 5 bases, with 8 bases left between them. The germline gives CDR1 MNHEY, CDR2 SMNVEV (reference sequence). There are 14 residues in the CDR3. CDR3 nucleotide sequence: TGTGCCAGCAGTTTATCGTTAGGTGATCAGCCCCAGCATTTT. It codes for CASSLSLGDQPQHF.

In its sample, this clonotype was seen many times. Mismatch with germline at one junction end may stem from a read error. Here the CDR3 DNA reads TGCAGTGCTACCCTCGGGACAGGGACGGATGTTTCACCCCTCAACTTT. Translated: CSATLGTGTDVSPLNF. V usage is TRBV20-1 and J usage is TRBJ1-6; 9 nucleotides line up with TRBD1. There are 16 residues in the CDR3. Germline CDR1 is DFQATT and CDR2 is SNEGSKA (reference sequence).

In this sample, this clonotype turned up many times. V usage is TRBV3-1 and J usage is TRBJ2-7; TRBD2 aligns across 9 bases. This CDR3 is 18 amino acids long. V lost 3 bases, J lost 0 bases, and 12 bases stayed unmatched. Germline CDR1 LGHDT, CDR2 YNNKEL (reference sequence). CDR3 sequence (DNA): TGTGCCAGCAGCCAGCCCGGACTAGCGTCCCTGAGCTCCTACGAGCAGTACTTC. It is translated as CASSQPGLASLSSYEQYF.

This clonotype showed up just a few times. Relative to the germline gene, one junction end is altered; a read error may explain this. The CDR3 DNA sequence: TGTGCCAGTAGTACCCAGGAGGGGCCCCAGAATTTT. As protein: CASSTQEGPQNF. The chain links TRBV19 to TRBJ1-5; D perhaps matches TRBD1 (5 bases). This CDR3 region has 12 residues. The germline CDR1 and CDR2 sequences are LNHDA and SQIVND (reference sequence). Combining the CDR3 with reference TRBV19 and TRBJ1-5 gives the whole variable domain DGGITQSPKYLFRKEGQNVTLSCEQNLNHDAMYWYRQDPGQGLRLIYYSQIVNDFQKGDIAEGYSVSREKKESFPLTVTSAQKNPTAFYLCASSTQEGPQNFGDGTRLSIL.

This clonotype was detected many times. The chain couples TRBV7-2 to TRBJ2-7, with TRBD2 matching 7 bases. This CDR3 spans 14 amino acids. With V trimmed by 7 bases and J by 1 base, 7 bases remained unmatched. Germline V CDR1 and CDR2: SGHTA, FQGNSA. The DNA for the CDR3 is TGTGCCAGCACCCAGACGGGGGGTTCCTACGAGCAGTACTTC. Translation gives CASTQTGGSYEQYF.

This clonotype was seen many times. The V gene is TRBV12-3 or TRBV12-4, the J gene TRBJ2-3; tentative D call: TRBD2 (5 bases). The CDR3 has 14 amino acids. V was trimmed by 1 base and J by 4 bases, leaving 9 bases between them. The DNA of the CDR3 is TGTGCCAGCAGTTTAGAAACTAGTGCAGATACGCAGTATTTT. This encodes CASSLETSADTQYF.

Notes on this clonotype: This may come from a read error, since a much larger clone is one base off. The V call is TRBV6-5, the J call TRBJ1-2; tentatively, D is TRBD1 (5 bases). Per germline, CDR1 MNHEY and CDR2 SVGAGI. This CDR3 has 13 residues. Trimming took 10 bases from V and 8 from J, leaving 20 bases between them. The CDR3 region has the DNA TGTGCCATCTCGCAGGGAAAGGGTTACGGCTACACCTTC. It encodes CAISQGKGYGYTF.